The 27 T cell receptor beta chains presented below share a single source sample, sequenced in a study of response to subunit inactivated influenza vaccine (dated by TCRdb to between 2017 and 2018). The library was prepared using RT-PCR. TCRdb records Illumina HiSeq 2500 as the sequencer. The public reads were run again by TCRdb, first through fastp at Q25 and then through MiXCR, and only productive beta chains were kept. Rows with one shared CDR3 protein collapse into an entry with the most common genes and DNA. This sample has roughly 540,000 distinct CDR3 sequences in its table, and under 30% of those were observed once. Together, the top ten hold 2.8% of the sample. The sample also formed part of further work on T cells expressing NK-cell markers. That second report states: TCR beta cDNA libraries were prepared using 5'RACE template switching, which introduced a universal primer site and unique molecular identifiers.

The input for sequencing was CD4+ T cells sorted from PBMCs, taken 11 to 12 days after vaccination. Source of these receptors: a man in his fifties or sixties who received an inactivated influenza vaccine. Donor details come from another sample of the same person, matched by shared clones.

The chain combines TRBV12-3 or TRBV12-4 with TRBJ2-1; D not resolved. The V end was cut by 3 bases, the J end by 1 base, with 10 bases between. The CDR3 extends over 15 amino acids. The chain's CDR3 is CASSLGKPSYNEQFF. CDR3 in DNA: TGTGCCAGCAGTTTGGGTAAACCTTCCTACAATGAGCAGTTCTTC.

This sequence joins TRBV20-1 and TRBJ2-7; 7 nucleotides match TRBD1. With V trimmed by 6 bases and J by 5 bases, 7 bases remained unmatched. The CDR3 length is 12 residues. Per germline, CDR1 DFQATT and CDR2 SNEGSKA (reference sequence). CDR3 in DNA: TGCAGTGCCGGGGACAGTGGAAACGAGCAGTACTTC. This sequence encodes CSAGDSGNEQYF.

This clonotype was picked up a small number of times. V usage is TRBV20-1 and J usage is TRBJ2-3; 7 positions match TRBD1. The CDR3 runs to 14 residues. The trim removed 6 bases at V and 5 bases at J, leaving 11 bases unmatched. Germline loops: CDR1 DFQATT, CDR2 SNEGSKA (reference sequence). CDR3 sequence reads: CSARTGVDKDTQYF. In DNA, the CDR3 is TGCAGTGCGCGAACAGGGGTTGATAAAGATACGCAGTATTTT.

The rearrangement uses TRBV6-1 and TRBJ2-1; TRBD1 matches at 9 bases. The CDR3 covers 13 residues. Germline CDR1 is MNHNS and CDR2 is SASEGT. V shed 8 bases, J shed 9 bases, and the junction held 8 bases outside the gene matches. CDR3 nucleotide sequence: TGTGCCAGCCAAAACAGGGGGCGGGCTGAGCAGTTCTTC. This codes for CASQNRGRAEQFF.

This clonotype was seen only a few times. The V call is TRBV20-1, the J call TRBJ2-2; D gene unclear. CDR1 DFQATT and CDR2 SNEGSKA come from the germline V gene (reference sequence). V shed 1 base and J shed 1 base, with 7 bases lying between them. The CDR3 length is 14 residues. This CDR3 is CSARAPRNTGELFF. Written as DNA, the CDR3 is TGCAGTGCTAGAGCCCCGAGGAACACCGGGGAGCTGTTTTTT.

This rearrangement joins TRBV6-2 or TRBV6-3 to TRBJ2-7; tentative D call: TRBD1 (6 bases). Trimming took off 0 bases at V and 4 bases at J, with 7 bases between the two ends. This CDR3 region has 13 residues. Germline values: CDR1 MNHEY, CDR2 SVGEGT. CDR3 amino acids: CASSYSGQYEQYF. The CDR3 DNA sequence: TGTGCCAGCAGTTACTCCGGACAGTACGAGCAGTACTTC.

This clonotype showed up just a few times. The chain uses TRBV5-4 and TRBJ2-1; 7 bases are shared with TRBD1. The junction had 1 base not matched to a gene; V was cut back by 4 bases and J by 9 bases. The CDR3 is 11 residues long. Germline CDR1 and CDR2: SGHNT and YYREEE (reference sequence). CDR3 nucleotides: TGTGCCAGCAGCGCAGGGGGTGAGCAGTTCTTC. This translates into CASSAGGEQFF.

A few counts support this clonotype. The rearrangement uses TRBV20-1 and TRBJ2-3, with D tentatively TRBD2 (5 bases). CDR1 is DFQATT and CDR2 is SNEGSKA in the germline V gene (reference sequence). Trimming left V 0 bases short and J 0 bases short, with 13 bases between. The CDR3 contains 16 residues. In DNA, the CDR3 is TGCAGTGCTAGAGATCGTCTGCGGGCTAGCACAGATACGCAGTATTTT. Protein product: CSARDRLRASTDTQYF.

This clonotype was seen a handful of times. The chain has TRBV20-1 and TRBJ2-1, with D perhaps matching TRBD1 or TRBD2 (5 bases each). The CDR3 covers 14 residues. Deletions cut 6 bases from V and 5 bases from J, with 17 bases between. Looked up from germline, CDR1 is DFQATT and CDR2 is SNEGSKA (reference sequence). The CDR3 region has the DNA TGCAGTGCCCCGAGGGGACGTAGCGACAATGAGCAGTTCTTC. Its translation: CSAPRGRSDNEQFF.

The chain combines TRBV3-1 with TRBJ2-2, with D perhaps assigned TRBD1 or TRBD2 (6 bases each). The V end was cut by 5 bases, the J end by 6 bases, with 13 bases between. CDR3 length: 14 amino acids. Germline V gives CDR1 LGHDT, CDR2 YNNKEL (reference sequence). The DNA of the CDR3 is TGTGCCAGCAGCTTAAATCGGGGGCCCGGGGAGCTGTTTTTT. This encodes CASSLNRGPGELFF.

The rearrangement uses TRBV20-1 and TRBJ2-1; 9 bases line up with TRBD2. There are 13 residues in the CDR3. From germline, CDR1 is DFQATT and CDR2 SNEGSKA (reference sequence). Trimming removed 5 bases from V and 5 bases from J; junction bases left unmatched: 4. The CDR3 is CSAGGRAHNEQFF. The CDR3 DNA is TGCAGTGCTGGCGGGAGGGCCCACAATGAGCAGTTCTTC.

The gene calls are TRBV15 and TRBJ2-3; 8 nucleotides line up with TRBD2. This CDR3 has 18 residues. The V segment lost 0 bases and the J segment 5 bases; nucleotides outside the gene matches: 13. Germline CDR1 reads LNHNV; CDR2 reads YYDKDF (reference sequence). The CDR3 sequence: CATSRDPQLAVGGDTQYF. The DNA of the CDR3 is TGTGCCACCAGCAGAGATCCCCAACTAGCGGTAGGAGGAGATACGCAGTATTTT.

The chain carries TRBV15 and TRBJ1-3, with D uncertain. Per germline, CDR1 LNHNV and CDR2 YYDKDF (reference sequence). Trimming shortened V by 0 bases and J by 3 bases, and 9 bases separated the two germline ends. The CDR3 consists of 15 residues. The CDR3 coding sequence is TGTGCCACCAGCAGAGATGCGACAAGTGGAAACACCATATATTTT. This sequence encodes CATSRDATSGNTIYF.

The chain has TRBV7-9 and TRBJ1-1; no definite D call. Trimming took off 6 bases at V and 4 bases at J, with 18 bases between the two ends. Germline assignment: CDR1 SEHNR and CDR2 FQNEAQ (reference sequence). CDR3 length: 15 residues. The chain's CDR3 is CASRAGWGMTTEAFF. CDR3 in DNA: TGTGCCAGCAGGGCGGGGTGGGGAATGACCACTGAAGCTTTCTTT.

The CDR3 loop is CASGDSTNYGYTF. CDR3 coding DNA: TGTGCCAGCGGGGACTCTACTAACTATGGCTACACCTTC. This chain uses TRBV28 with TRBJ1-2; the D gene is possibly TRBD1 (5 bases). This CDR3 has 13 residues. The germline CDR1 and CDR2 sequences are MDHEN and SYDVKM. Trimming took off 8 bases at V and 0 bases at J, with 10 bases between the two ends.

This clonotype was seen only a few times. As DNA, the CDR3 is TGTGCCAGCAGCTTGGTGGGCGGGAGGGCCCTCGATGAGCAGTTCTTC. Encoded protein: CASSLVGGRALDEQFF. This sequence joins TRBV5-6 and TRBJ2-1; 9 positions match TRBD2. CDR1 and CDR2 (germline): SGHDT, YYEEEE. CDR3 length equals 16 residues. Trimming took 0 bases from V and 8 from J; bases not matched to a gene: 9.

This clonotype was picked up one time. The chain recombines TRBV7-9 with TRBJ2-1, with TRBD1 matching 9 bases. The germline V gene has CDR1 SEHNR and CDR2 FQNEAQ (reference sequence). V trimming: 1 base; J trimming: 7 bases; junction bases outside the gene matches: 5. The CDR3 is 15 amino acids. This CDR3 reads CASSLVQGAMNEQFF. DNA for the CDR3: TGTGCCAGCAGCTTAGTACAGGGGGCGATGAATGAGCAGTTCTTC.

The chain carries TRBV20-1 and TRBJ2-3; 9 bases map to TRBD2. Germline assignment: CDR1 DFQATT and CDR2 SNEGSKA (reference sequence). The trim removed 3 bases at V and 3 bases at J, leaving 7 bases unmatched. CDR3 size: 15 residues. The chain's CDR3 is CSASAASGKTDTQYF. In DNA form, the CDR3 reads TGCAGTGCTAGTGCCGCTAGCGGGAAAACAGATACGCAGTATTTT.

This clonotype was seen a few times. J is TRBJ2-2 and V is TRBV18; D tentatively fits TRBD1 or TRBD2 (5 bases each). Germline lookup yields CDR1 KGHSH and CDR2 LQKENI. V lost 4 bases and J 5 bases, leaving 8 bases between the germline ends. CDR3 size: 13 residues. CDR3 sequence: CASSRDPTGELFF. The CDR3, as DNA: TGTGCCAGCTCACGGGACCCTACCGGGGAGCTGTTTTTT.

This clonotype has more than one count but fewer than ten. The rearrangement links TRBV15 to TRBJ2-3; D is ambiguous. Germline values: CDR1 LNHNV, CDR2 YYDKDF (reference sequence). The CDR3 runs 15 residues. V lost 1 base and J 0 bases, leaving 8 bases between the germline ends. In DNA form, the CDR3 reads TGTGCCACCAGCAGAGGCCGGAGCAGCACAGATACGCAGTATTTT. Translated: CATSRGRSSTDTQYF.

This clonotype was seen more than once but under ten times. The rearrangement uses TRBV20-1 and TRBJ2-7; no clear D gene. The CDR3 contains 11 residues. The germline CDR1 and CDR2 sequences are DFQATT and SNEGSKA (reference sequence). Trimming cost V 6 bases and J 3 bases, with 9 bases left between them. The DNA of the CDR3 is TGCAGTGCAGGGCCAGGCTACGAGCAGTACTTC. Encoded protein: CSAGPGYEQYF.

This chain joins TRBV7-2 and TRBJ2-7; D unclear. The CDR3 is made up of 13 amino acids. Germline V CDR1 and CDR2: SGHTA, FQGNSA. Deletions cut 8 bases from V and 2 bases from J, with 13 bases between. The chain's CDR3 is CASALDEPYEQYF. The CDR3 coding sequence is TGTGCCAGCGCCTTGGACGAACCCTACGAGCAGTACTTC.

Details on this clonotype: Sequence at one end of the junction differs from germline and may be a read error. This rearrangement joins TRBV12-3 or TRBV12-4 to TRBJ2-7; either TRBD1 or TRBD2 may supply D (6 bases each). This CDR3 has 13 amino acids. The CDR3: CASRTWRDTGGDF. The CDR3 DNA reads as TGTGCCAGCAGGACCTGGCGGGACACTGGGGGAGACTTC.

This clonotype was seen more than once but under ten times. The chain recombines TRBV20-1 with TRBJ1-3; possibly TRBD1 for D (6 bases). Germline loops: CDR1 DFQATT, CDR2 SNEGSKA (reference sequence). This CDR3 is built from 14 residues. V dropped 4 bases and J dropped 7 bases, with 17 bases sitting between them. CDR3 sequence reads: CSATTDRGWNTIYF. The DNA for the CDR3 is TGCAGTGCTACAACGGACAGAGGGTGGAACACCATATATTTT.

The CDR3 here is CASSTTGMTEAFF. CDR3 DNA: TGCGCCAGCAGCACGACAGGGATGACTGAAGCTTTCTTT. The V and J genes are TRBV5-1 and TRBJ1-1, with 7 nucleotides matching TRBD1. The CDR3 has 13 residues. J gave up 5 bases and V 4 bases, and 5 bases lay outside the gene matches. CDR1 and CDR2 from the germline V gene are SGHRS and YFSETQ. The variable domain in full, with the rest retrieved from reference TRBV5-1 and TRBJ1-1, is KAGVTQTPRYLIKTRGQQVTLSCSPISGHRSVSWYQQTPGQGLQFLFEYFSETQRNKGNFPGRFSGRQFSNSRSEMNVSTLELGDSALYLCASSTTGMTEAFFGQGTRLTVV.

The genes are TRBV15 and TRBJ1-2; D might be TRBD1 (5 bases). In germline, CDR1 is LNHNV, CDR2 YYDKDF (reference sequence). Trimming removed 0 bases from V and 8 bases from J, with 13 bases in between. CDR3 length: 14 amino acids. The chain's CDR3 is CATSRDAGVGGYTF. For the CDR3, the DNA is TGTGCCACCAGCAGAGATGCGGGGGTCGGGGGCTACACCTTC. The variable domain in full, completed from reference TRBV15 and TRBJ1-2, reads DAMVIQNPRYQVTQFGKPVTLSCSQTLNHNVMYWYQQKSSQAPKLLFHYYDKDFNNEADTPDNFQSRRPNTSFCFLDIRSPGLGDTAMYLCATSRDAGVGGYTFGSGTRLTVV.

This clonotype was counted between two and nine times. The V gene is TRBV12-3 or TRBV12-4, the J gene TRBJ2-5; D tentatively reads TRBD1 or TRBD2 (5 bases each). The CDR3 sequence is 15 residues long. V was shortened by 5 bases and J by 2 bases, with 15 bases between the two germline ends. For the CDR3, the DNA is TGTGCCAGCAGTCGCGTCCGGGGCGGGCAAGAGACCCAGTACTTC. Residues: CASSRVRGGQETQYF.